Following are 29 T cell receptor beta chains from one sample sequenced in a study of T cell responses to AZD1222 COVID-19 vaccine. Data came from immunoSEQ multiplex PCR; TCRdb stores just in-frame clones and leaves some out. The data contain just under 150,000 clones, approximately 89% of them seen just once; the ten biggest clones take up roughly 1.5%. Sequences were derived from peripheral blood, sampled 28 days after the second AZD1222 dose. These receptors were taken from an adult who received the AZD1222 COVID-19 vaccine.

The chain links TRBV7-9 to TRBJ1-1; no clear D. V was clipped by 3 bases and J by 0 bases, with 14 bases between them. The CDR3 consists of 16 residues. Germline CDR1 and CDR2: SEHNR and FQNEAQ (reference sequence). CDR3 coding DNA: TGTGCCAGCAGCTTTTCGGGTCGGGGTGTGAACACTGAAGCTTTCTTT. Protein: CASSFSGRGVNTEAFF. Using reference TRBV7-9 and TRBJ1-1 for the parts outside the CDR3, the full variable domain is DTGVSQNPRHKITKRGQNVTFRCDPISEHNRLYWYRQTLGQGPEFLTYFQNEAQLEKSRLLSDRFSAERPKGSFSTLEIQRTEQGDSAMYLCASSFSGRGVNTEAFFGQGTRLTVV.

This clone was observed a handful of times. V and J are TRBV6-4 and TRBJ1-2; no clear D gene. Germline CDR1 reads MRHNA; CDR2 reads SNTAGT. The CDR3 totals 14 residues. The germline V and J ends were trimmed by 3 bases and 3 bases, with 11 bases remaining between them. The CDR3 DNA sequence: TGTGCCAGCAGTGAGGCCCCGGGATACTATGGCTACACCTTC. Protein sequence: CASSEAPGYYGYTF.

The chain couples TRBV4-2 to TRBJ2-3, with a possible D match to TRBD2 (6 bases). The CDR3 has 18 amino acids. V was clipped by 4 bases and J by 1 base, with 21 bases between them. Germline loops: CDR1 LGHNA, CDR2 YNFKEQ. The CDR3 coding sequence is TGTGCCAGCAGCCTCCAAAGCAGGCACGGGAGAGGCACAGATACGCAGTATTTT. It translates to CASSLQSRHGRGTDTQYF.

The chain has TRBV4-3 and TRBJ2-3; D uncertain. Germline loops: CDR1 LGHNA, CDR2 YSLEER. This CDR3 spans 17 amino acids. V lost 0 bases to trimming and J lost 0 bases, with 13 bases between them. The CDR3 DNA reads as TGCGCCAGCAGCCAAGATGCGGCGGCAGTTAGCACAGATACGCAGTATTTT. This encodes CASSQDAAAVSTDTQYF.

This chain joins TRBV2 and TRBJ1-1; the match to TRBD1 covers 7 bases. Germline V gives CDR1 SNHLY, CDR2 FYNNEI. V gave up 2 bases and J gave up 1 base; unmatched junction bases: 7. The CDR3 length is 16 residues. The DNA of the CDR3 is TGTGCCAGCAGTGAAAAGGGGGCGCTGAGGAACACTGAAGCTTTCTTT. As protein: CASSEKGALRNTEAFF.

The sample holds one count of this clone. The rearrangement links TRBV4-1 to TRBJ1-5; 7 bases fit TRBD1. This CDR3 spans 16 amino acids. Per germline, CDR1 MGHRA and CDR2 YSYEKL. V dropped 0 bases and J dropped 3; count of bases not matched to a gene: 5. The CDR3 region has the DNA TGCGCCAGCAGCCAAGAGCCGACAGGGTACAATCAGCCCCAGCATTTT. This translates into CASSQEPTGYNQPQHF.

The J gene is TRBJ1-5, the V gene TRBV7-9; D perhaps matches TRBD1 (5 bases). Trimming stripped 1 base from V and 6 bases from J, with 7 bases between. This CDR3 is built from 13 residues. CDR1 and CDR2 (germline): SEHNR, FQNEAQ (reference sequence). The CDR3 DNA sequence: TGTGCCAGCAGCTTAGAGGGGCGTCAGCCCCAGCATTTT. It translates to CASSLEGRQPQHF.

The chain is built from TRBV29-1 and TRBJ1-2; no reliable D call. Trimming pared 1 base from V and 1 base from J, leaving 10 bases between. The CDR3 extends over 14 amino acids. In germline, CDR1 is SQVTM, CDR2 ANQGSEA. CDR3 nucleotide sequence: TGCAGCGTTGAAGGGTTGGGGTTTAACTATGGCTACACCTTC. Protein sequence: CSVEGLGFNYGYTF.

This chain uses TRBV30 with TRBJ1-1, with D possibly being TRBD1 (6 bases). CDR1 is GTSNPN and CDR2 is SVGIG in the germline V gene (reference sequence). Trimming stripped 5 bases from V and 5 bases from J, with 15 bases between. There are 13 residues in the CDR3. CDR3 sequence reads: CAWVGGGRTEAFF. DNA of the CDR3: TGTGCCTGGGTCGGAGGGGGGCGGACTGAAGCTTTCTTT.

The chain couples TRBV3-1 (or the pseudogene TRBV3-2) to TRBJ2-7; D remains unclear. The CDR3 loop spans 14 amino acids. Trimming pared 0 bases from V and 4 bases from J, leaving 10 bases between. The germline V gene has CDR1 LGHDT and CDR2 YNNKEL (reference sequence). The CDR3 here is CASSQDDGSYEQYF. DNA of the CDR3: TGTGCCAGCAGCCAAGATGACGGTTCTTACGAGCAGTACTTC.

V and J are TRBV5-1 and TRBJ2-5, with 7 bases aligning to TRBD1. From germline, CDR1 is SGHRS and CDR2 YFSETQ. The CDR3 is 14 amino acids. V was clipped by 4 bases and J by 2 bases; unmatched bases: 5. DNA for the CDR3: TGCGCCAGCAGCCCGGGACAGCCTCAAGAGACCCAGTACTTC. This encodes CASSPGQPQETQYF. Based on the CDR3 plus reference TRBV5-1 and TRBJ2-5, the full variable domain is KAGVTQTPRYLIKTRGQQVTLSCSPISGHRSVSWYQQTPGQGLQFLFEYFSETQRNKGNFPGRFSGRQFSNSRSEMNVSTLELGDSALYLCASSPGQPQETQYFGPGTRLLVL.

The gene calls are TRBV3-1 (or the pseudogene TRBV3-2) and TRBJ1-6, with D uncertain. Trimming removed 0 bases at V and 8 bases at J, with 11 bases between. Per the germline V gene, CDR1 is LGHDT and CDR2 is YNNKEL (reference sequence). The CDR3 covers 15 residues. CDR3 nucleotide sequence: TGTGCCAGCAGCCAAGAAGCCTCCCTAGATTCACCCCTCCACTTT. This sequence encodes CASSQEASLDSPLHF.

The chain employs TRBV30 and TRBJ1-4; D gene uncertain. V was shortened by 0 bases and J by 0 bases, with 11 bases between the two germline ends. Germline loops: CDR1 GTSNPN, CDR2 SVGIG (reference sequence). This CDR3 region has 16 residues. CDR3 region: CAWSVSAFATNEKLFF. The CDR3 DNA reads as TGTGCCTGGAGTGTAAGCGCGTTTGCAACTAATGAAAAACTGTTTTTT.

This clone was detected a few times. The chain carries TRBV4-3 and TRBJ2-7; D is unresolved. This CDR3 region has 14 residues. Looked up from germline, CDR1 is LGHNA and CDR2 is YSLEER. Trimming took 4 bases from V and 0 from J, leaving 10 bases between them. CDR3 coding DNA: TGCGCCAGCAGCCGAGAACTCATCTCCTACGAGCAGTACTTC. It is translated as CASSRELISYEQYF.

The CDR3 here is CASSTGTGRGYGYTF. CDR3 in DNA: TGTGCCAGCAGCACCGGGACAGGGAGGGGCTATGGCTACACCTTC. The chain links TRBV21-1 to TRBJ1-2; the listed D gene, TRBD1, was not tested against the DNA. TRBV21-1 is a pseudogene. CDR3 length equals 15 residues.

The chain is built from TRBV6-2 or TRBV6-3 and TRBJ2-2; D unresolved. From germline, CDR1 is MNHEY and CDR2 SVGEGT. Trimming took 2 bases from V and 6 from J, leaving 4 bases between them. The CDR3 runs 12 residues. As DNA, the CDR3 is TGTGCCAGCAGTTACGGGGCCGGGGAGCTGTTTTTT. Protein sequence: CASSYGAGELFF.

This clone occurred once. The chain couples TRBV5-8 to TRBJ2-7, with D maybe TRBD1 (5 bases). V was trimmed by 0 bases and J by 1 base, leaving 5 bases between them. Germline loops: CDR1 SGHTS, CDR2 YDEGEE. This CDR3 has 13 residues. The DNA for the CDR3 is TGTGCCAGCAGCTTGGACAGGTCCTACGAGCAGTACTTC. This gives the protein CASSLDRSYEQYF.

The chain recombines TRBV7-6 with TRBJ2-1, with TRBD2 matching 11 bases. The germline CDR1 and CDR2 sequences are SGHVS and FNYEAQ. There are 16 residues in the CDR3. Trimming at V came to 5 bases and at J to 7 bases, leaving 10 bases not matched to a gene. The CDR3 loop is CASSRPIAGGRNEQFF. CDR3 nucleotides: TGTGCCAGCAGCAGACCGATAGCGGGAGGGAGGAATGAGCAGTTCTTC.

This chain connects TRBV6-2 or TRBV6-3 to TRBJ1-4; D is ambiguous. The CDR3 covers 14 residues. V was shortened by 5 bases and J by 3 bases, with 10 bases between the two germline ends. Germline values: CDR1 MNHEY, CDR2 SVGEGT. CDR3 nucleotide sequence: TGTGCCAGCAGTACCCGGCGGGCTAATGAAAAACTGTTTTTT. Translating gives CASSTRRANEKLFF.

The chain recombines TRBV4-1 with TRBJ2-7; no reliable D call. V gave up 1 base and J gave up 3 bases, with 7 bases separating them. CDR3 length: 13 residues. CDR1 and CDR2 from the germline V gene are MGHRA and YSYEKL. CDR3 protein: CASSQVDGYEQYF. The CDR3 coding sequence is TGCGCCAGCAGCCAAGTGGACGGCTACGAGCAGTACTTC.

The chain combines TRBV27 with TRBJ1-1; 7 bases line up with TRBD1. The CDR3 sequence is 13 residues long. Germline V gene sequence: CDR1 MNHEY, CDR2 SMNVEV (reference sequence). V dropped 3 bases and J dropped 7; count of bases not matched to a gene: 5. The DNA for the CDR3 is TGTGCCAGCAGTTTCGGCAGGGGGGGTGAAGCTTTCTTT. It translates to CASSFGRGGEAFF.

The chain uses TRBV19 and TRBJ1-4; 10 bases fit TRBD1. CDR3 size: 16 residues. J lost 4 bases, V lost 5 bases, and 7 bases had no gene match. Per the germline V gene, CDR1 is LNHDA and CDR2 is SQIVND (reference sequence). This CDR3 reads CASSSTGGISNEKLFF. CDR3 nucleotides: TGTGCCAGTAGTTCGACAGGGGGCATTAGTAATGAAAAACTGTTTTTT.

The J gene is TRBJ2-7, the V gene TRBV6-4; D is ambiguous. The CDR3 loop spans 12 amino acids. Trimming stripped 8 bases from V and 8 bases from J, with 16 bases between. Per germline, CDR1 MRHNA and CDR2 SNTAGT. CDR3 DNA sequence: TGTGCCAGCCCCCGCGCTATAGCAAAGCAGTACTTC. Translating it yields CASPRAIAKQYF.

The gene calls are TRBV6-5 and TRBJ1-1, with D hard to call. Germline V CDR1 and CDR2: MNHEY, SVGAGI. CDR3 length: 13 amino acids. V lost 3 bases to trimming and J lost 5 bases, with 10 bases between them. The CDR3 DNA reads as TGTGCCAGCAGTTATACGGGTGGGACTGAAGCTTTCTTT. Translated: CASSYTGGTEAFF.

There are a few counts of this clone. The rearrangement uses TRBV9 and TRBJ2-7; 7 positions match TRBD1. Unmatched junction bases numbered 9, after V lost 3 bases and J lost 6 bases. CDR1 and CDR2 from the germline V gene are SGDLS and YYNGEE. This CDR3 is built from 14 residues. In DNA form, the CDR3 reads TGTGCCAGCAGCGGTCAGGGGGTCCCTGGCGAGCAGTACTTC. Protein sequence: CASSGQGVPGEQYF. The whole variable domain, filled in from reference TRBV9 and TRBJ2-7, reads DSGVTQTPKHLITATGQRVTLRCSPRSGDLSVYWYQQSLDQGLQFLIQYYNGEERAKGNILERFSAQQFPDLHSELNLSSLELGDSALYFCASSGQGVPGEQYFGPGTRLTVT.

V is TRBV5-1 and J is TRBJ2-5, with D tentatively TRBD2 (6 bases). The CDR3 spans 14 residues. From germline, CDR1 is SGHRS and CDR2 YFSETQ. V dropped 6 bases and J dropped 5 bases, with 17 bases sitting between them. In nucleotides, the CDR3 is TGCGCCAGCAACCTCGCGGAGGGCAGGGAGACCCAGTACTTC. Translation gives CASNLAEGRETQYF.

The chain employs TRBV5-6 and TRBJ2-7, with 10 bases fitting TRBD2. V was pared by 6 bases and J by 5 bases, with 11 bases of the junction left unmatched. The germline V gene has CDR1 SGHDT and CDR2 YYEEEE. This CDR3 is 15 amino acids long. CDR3 loop: CASIHSGRKWDEQYF. DNA for the CDR3: TGTGCCAGCATACATAGCGGGAGGAAGTGGGACGAGCAGTACTTC.

V is TRBV5-1 and J is TRBJ1-4; 8 bases match TRBD1. After removal of 1 base from V and 5 bases from J, the junction contained 7 bases not matched to a gene. Germline CDR1 and CDR2: SGHRS and YFSETQ. The length of the CDR3 is 16 residues. DNA for the CDR3: TGCGCCAGCAGCTTGACCAACCGGGACAGGAATGAAAAACTGTTTTTT. Its translation: CASSLTNRDRNEKLFF.

The gene calls are TRBV7-2 and TRBJ1-4, with D possibly TRBD1 on 6 matching bases. CDR3 length: 17 residues. Germline assignment: CDR1 SGHTA and CDR2 FQGNSA. The V end lost 5 bases, the J end lost 2 bases, and 18 bases lay between the germline ends. The CDR3 bases are TGTGCCAGCAGCCCTGGGGTAGGGGGGCGGACTAATGAAAAACTGTTTTTT. This translates into CASSPGVGGRTNEKLFF.